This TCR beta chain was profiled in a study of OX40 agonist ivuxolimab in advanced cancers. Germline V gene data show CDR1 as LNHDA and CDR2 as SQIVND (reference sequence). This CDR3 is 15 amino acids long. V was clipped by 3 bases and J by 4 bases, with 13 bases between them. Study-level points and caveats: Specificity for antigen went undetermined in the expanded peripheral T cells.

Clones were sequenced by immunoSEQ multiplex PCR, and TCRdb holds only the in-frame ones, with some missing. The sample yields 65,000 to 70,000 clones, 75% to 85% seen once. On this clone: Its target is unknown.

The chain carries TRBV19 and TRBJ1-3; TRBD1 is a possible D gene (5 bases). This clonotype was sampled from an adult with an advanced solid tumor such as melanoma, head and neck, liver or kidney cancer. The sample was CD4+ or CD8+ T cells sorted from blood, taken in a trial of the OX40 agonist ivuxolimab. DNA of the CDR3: TGTGCCAGTAGTATTTTCCAGGGAGCAGGAAACACCATATATTTT. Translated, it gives CASSIFQGAGNTIYF.